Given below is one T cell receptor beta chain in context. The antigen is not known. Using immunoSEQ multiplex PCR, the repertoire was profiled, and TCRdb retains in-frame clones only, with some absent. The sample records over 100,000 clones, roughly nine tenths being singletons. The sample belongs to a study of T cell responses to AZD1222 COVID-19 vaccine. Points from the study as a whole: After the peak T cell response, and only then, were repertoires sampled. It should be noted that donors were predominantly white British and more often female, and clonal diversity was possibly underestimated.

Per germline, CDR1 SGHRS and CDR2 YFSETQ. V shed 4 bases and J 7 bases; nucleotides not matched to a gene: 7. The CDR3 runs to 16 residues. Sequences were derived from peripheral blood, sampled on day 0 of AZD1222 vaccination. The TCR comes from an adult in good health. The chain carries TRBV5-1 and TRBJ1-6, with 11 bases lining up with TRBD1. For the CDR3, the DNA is TGCGCCAGCAGCGCCGGACAGGGGGCGAAGAATTCACCCCTCCACTTT. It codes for CASSAGQGAKNSPLHF.